A single sample gave rise to the 2 T cell receptor beta chains below, sequenced in a study of blood T cells in healthy people across ages. PCR was performed a second time for roughly 7 to 12 cycles using a sample-barcoded 5' primer and a J-beta primer mix. Each CDR3 protein is one row after TCRdb ran MiXCR on the 5' RACE reads. The sample contains about 570,000 distinct CDR3 sequences, about 26% of which appear only once. Sequences were obtained from blood. These TCRs come from an older woman in good health.

This clonotype was recorded a few times. The genes are TRBV20-1 and TRBJ2-5; 8 bases are a match to TRBD2. From germline, CDR1 is DFQATT and CDR2 SNEGSKA (reference sequence). The CDR3 totals 16 residues. V lost 1 base and J lost 4; bases outside the gene matches: 11. The CDR3 sequence: CSARVATSGLPETQYF. Here the CDR3 DNA reads TGCAGTGCTAGAGTCGCCACTAGCGGCCTTCCAGAGACCCAGTACTTC.

This clonotype was seen many times. CDR3 nucleotides: TGTGCCAGCAGCGCCCAGACTAGCGGGGAAGAGACCCAGTACTTC. As protein: CASSAQTSGEETQYF. This rearrangement joins TRBV9 to TRBJ2-5; TRBD2 matches 11 bases. The CDR3 extends over 15 amino acids. Unmatched junction bases numbered 4, after V lost 3 bases and J lost 3 bases. CDR1 is SGDLS, CDR2 YYNGEE, per germline. The entire variable domain, with the rest obtained from reference TRBV9 and TRBJ2-5, is as follows: DSGVTQTPKHLITATGQRVTLRCSPRSGDLSVYWYQQSLDQGLQFLIQYYNGEERAKGNILERFSAQQFPDLHSELNLSSLELGDSALYFCASSAQTSGEETQYFGPGTRLLVL.